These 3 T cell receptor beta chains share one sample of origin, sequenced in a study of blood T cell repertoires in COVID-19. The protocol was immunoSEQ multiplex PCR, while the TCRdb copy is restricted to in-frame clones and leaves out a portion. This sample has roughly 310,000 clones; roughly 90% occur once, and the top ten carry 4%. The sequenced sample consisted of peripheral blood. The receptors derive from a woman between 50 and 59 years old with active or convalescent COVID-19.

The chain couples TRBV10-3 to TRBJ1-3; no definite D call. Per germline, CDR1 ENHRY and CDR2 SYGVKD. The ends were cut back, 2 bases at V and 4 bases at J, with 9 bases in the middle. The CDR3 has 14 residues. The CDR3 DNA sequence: TGTGCCATCAGTGAGCGGGAATCCGGAAACACCATATATTTT. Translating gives CAISERESGNTIYF.

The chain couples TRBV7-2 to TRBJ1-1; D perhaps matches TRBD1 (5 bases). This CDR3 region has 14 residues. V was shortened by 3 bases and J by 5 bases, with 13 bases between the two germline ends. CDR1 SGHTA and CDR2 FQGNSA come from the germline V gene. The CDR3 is CASSFRQPLTEAFF. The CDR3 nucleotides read TGTGCCAGCAGCTTTAGACAGCCCCTAACTGAAGCTTTCTTT.

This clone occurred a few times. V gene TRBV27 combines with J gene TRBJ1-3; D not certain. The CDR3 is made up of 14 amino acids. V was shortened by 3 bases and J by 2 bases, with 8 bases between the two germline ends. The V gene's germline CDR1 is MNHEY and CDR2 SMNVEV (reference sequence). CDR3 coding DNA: TGTGCCAGCAGTTTCGGCGGGGCTGGAAACACCATATATTTT. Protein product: CASSFGGAGNTIYF.